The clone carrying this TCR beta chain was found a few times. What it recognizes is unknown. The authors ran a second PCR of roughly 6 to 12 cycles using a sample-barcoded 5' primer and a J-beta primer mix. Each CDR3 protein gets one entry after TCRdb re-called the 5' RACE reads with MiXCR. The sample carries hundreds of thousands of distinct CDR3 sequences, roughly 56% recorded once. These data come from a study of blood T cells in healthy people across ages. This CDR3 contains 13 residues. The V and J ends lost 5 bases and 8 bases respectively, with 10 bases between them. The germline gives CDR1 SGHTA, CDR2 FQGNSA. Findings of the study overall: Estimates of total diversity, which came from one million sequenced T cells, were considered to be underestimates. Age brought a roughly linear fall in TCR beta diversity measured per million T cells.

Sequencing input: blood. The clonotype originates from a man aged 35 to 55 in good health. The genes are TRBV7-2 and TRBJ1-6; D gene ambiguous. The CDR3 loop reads CASSPSRDSPLHF. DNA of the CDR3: TGTGCCAGCAGCCCCTCCCGTGATTCACCCCTCCACTTT.